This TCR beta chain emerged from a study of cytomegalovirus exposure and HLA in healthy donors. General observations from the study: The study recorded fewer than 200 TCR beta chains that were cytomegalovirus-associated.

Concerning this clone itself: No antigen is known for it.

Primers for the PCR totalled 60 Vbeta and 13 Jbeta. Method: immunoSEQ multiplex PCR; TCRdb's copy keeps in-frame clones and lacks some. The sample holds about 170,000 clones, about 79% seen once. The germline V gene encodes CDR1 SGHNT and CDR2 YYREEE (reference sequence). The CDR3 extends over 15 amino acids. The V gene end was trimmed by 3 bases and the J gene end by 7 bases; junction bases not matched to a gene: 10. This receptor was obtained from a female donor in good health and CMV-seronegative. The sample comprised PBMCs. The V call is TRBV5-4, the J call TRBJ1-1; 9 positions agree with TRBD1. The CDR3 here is CASSSSQGARIEAFF. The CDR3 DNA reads TGTGCCAGCAGCTCTTCACAGGGGGCTCGGATTGAAGCTTTCTTT.